This T cell receptor (beta chain) was sequenced in a study of response to subunit inactivated influenza vaccine. TCRdb ran MiXCR on the RT-PCR reads and lists one entry per CDR3 protein. The table lists under 550,000 distinct CDR3 sequences, 7.6% of them singletons, with 10% to 15% in the top ten. This clonotype was recorded a few times. No antigen is known for it. Study-wide points: Every seasonal influenza vaccination brings in few new T cells, the authors suggested.

The TCR was taken from a man between 50 and 70 years old who received an inactivated influenza vaccine. Sequencing was performed on PBMCs from blood, taken less than 25 months after vaccination.

The CDR3 sequence: CASSYPQTASNSPLHF. The CDR3 DNA reads TGTGCCAGCAGCTATCCTCAGACAGCCTCTAATTCACCCCTCCACTTT. The chain recombines TRBV6-2 or TRBV6-3 with TRBJ1-6; maybe TRBD1 (5 bases). V was cut by 6 bases and J by 6 bases, with 18 bases left in between. This CDR3 region has 16 residues. The germline CDR1 and CDR2 sequences are MNHEY and SVGEGT.